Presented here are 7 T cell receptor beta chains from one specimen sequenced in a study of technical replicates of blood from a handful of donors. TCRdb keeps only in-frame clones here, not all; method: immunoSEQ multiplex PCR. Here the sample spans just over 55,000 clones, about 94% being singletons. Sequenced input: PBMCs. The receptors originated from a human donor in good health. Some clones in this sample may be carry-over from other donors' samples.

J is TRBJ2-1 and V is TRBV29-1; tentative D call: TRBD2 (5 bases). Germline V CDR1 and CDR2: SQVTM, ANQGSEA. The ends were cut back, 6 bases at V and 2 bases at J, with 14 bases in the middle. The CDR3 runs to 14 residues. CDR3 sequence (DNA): TGCAGCGTGGAGTTGAGGGCCACCTACAATGAGCAGTTCTTC. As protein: CSVELRATYNEQFF.

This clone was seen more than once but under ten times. The CDR3 nucleotides read TGTGCCAGCACCCGCGGAGAGTTACTCTACGAGCAGTACTTC. Translated: CASTRGELLYEQYF. The rearrangement uses TRBV5-6 and TRBJ2-7; D is undetermined. The CDR3 loop spans 14 amino acids. The V and J ends lost 6 bases and 3 bases respectively, with 16 bases between them. The germline CDR1 and CDR2 sequences are SGHDT and YYEEEE.

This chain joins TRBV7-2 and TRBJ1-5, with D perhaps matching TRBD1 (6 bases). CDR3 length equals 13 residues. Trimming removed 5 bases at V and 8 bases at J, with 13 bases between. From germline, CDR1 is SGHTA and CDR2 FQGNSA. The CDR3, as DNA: TGTGCCAGCAGCACAGGGACGTTGGAGCCCCAGCATTTT. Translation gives CASSTGTLEPQHF.

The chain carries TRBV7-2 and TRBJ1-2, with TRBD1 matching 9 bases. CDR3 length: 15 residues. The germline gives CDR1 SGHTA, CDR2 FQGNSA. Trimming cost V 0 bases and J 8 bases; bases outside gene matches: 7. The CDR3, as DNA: TGTGCCAGCAGCTTAGCCCGGGACAGGGTAGACGGCTACACCTTC. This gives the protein CASSLARDRVDGYTF.

CDR3 region: CASSSGQTLSNYGYTF. Written as DNA, the CDR3 is TGTGCCAGCAGCTCGGGACAGACTCTTTCTAACTATGGCTACACCTTC. V is TRBV7-8 and J is TRBJ1-2, with 7 bases lining up with TRBD1. J was trimmed by 0 bases and V by 4 bases; bases with no gene match: 8. This CDR3 contains 16 residues. The germline V gene encodes CDR1 SGHVS and CDR2 FQNEAQ.

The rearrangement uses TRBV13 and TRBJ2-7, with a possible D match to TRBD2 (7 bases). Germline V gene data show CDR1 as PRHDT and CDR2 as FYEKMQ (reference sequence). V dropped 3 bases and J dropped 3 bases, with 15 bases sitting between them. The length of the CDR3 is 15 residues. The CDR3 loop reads CASSFLAGAIYEQYF. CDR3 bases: TGTGCCAGCAGCTTTTTGGCGGGGGCCATCTACGAGCAGTACTTC.

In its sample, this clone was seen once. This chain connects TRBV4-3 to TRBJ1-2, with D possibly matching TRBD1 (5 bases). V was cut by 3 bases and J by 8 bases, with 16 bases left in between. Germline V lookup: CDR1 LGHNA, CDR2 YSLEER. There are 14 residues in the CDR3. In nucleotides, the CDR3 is TGCGCCAGCAGCCATAGTTCTAGGGAGGGGGGCTACACCTTC. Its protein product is CASSHSSREGGYTF.